This T cell receptor beta chain was recorded in a study of blood T cell repertoires in COVID-19 (dated by TCRdb to 2018 to 2020). With respect to the entire study: Samples covering the acute and convalescent phases of COVID-19 were provided by collaborators in the United States, Italy and Spain. Where available, HLA class I and class II types were obtained from metadata supplied by the sample provider rather than from assay-based typing. The dataset comprised deeply sampled blood TCRbeta repertoires from subjects exposed to, actively infected with, or recovered from COVID-19. Sample metadata almost always included a de-identified subject ID, COVID-19 status, age in years and sex. The samples were drawn from the first 160 participants of the ongoing ImmuneRACE study and from 1,254 subjects provided by 6 global collaborators. The material from the prospective study consisted of cDNA or gDNA derived from T cells, B-cell-depleted T cells, or PBMCs. A freely available public database, intended as a resource for researchers studying the immune response to SARS-CoV-2, is where the repertoires were released.

Here is what the overall study found, with its caveats: Clinical and demographic metadata were provided uncurated, with the amount varying by source and participant.

TCRbeta CDR3 regions were amplified from genomic DNA using the immunoSEQ Assay, a bias-controlled multiplex PCR. The authors processed their data as follows. The number of nucleated cells in each sample was estimated from the amplification of reference gene primers within the assay. To quantify the absolute abundance of each unique TCRbeta CDR3 rearrangement, sequence reads were collapsed and filtered. For each sample, productive Simpson clonality was calculated by taking the square root of Simpson's diversity index across productive rearrangements. TCRdb took over this immuneACCESS table, retaining in-frame rearrangements with V and J assigned. Such tables are incomplete; in checked studies, under half of the missing clones stem from an unresolved V gene, and the remainder is unexplained. V and J calls plus clone size are reproduced from that table; the DNA served to infer D and trimming. The sample table contains 240,000 or so clones; only one count was recorded for around 87% of them. The top ten constitute about 7.6% of the sample.

Whole blood was collected in K2EDTA tubes by collaborating institutions according to the institutions' own protocols. Collaborator samples were shipped for TCRbeta analysis as frozen whole blood, isolated PBMCs, or DNA extracted from either sample type. About this clone: Its antigen remains undetermined. It has no much larger one-base neighbor in the sample; base qualities were not kept.

This receptor was obtained from a woman in her 70s with active or convalescent COVID-19. Sequencing was performed on peripheral blood.

For the CDR3, the sequence is CASSLAGGLDYGYTF. The DNA sequence reads TGTGCCAGCAGCTTGGCGGGCGGGCTTGACTATGGCTACACCTTC. This chain is built from TRBV5-6 and TRBJ1-2, with no confidently assigned D gene. At the junction V is shortened by 0 bases and J by 3 bases, with 12 bases in between. Including the terminal cysteine and phenylalanine, the CDR3 comprises 15 residues. Only the CDR3 portion is preserved as DNA: 45 bases, with reading frame beginning at the first base. According to the germline V gene, CDR1 reads SGHDT and CDR2 reads YYEEEE.